The 4 T cell receptor beta chains presented below share a single source sample, sequenced in a study of CD8+CD57+ T cells in acquired aplastic anemia. Patients chosen for sequencing had CD8+CD57+ cells that had expanded, as shown by flow cytometry. Genomic DNA templated the TCR beta VDJ and CDR3 profiling. TCRdb passed the reads through MiXCR, listing each CDR3 protein once. The sample holds a few hundred thousand distinct CDR3 sequences, almost 50% seen once. The specimen sequenced was sorted CD4+, CD8+, or CD8+CD57+ T cells (not recorded which) from PBMCs. These receptors originate from a human donor with aplastic anemia.

This clonotype was counted ten times or more. This chain connects TRBV19 to TRBJ1-2; D gene uncertain. Trimming left V 3 bases short and J 6 bases short, with 5 bases between. Germline lookup yields CDR1 LNHDA and CDR2 SQIVND (reference sequence). The CDR3 totals 11 residues. The DNA for the CDR3 is TGTGCCAGTAGTATCGGGGATGGCTACACCTTC. It codes for CASSIGDGYTF.

This clonotype was observed many times. J is TRBJ2-7 and V is TRBV19, with D uncertain. Germline V lookup: CDR1 LNHDA, CDR2 SQIVND (reference sequence). Trimming shortened V by 4 bases and J by 4 bases, and 14 bases separated the two germline ends. The length of the CDR3 is 14 residues. The CDR3 spells CASSTTDTEYEQYF. The CDR3 region has the DNA TGTGCCAGTAGTACCACCGATACTGAGTACGAGCAGTACTTC. The variable domain in full, completed from reference TRBV19 and TRBJ2-7, reads DGGITQSPKYLFRKEGQNVTLSCEQNLNHDAMYWYRQDPGQGLRLIYYSQIVNDFQKGDIAEGYSVSREKKESFPLTVTSAQKNPTAFYLCASSTTDTEYEQYFGPGTRLTVT.

This clonotype was counted ten times or more. The gene calls are TRBV2 and TRBJ2-1, with D tentatively TRBD2 (6 bases). Germline V gives CDR1 SNHLY, CDR2 FYNNEI. This CDR3 is 12 amino acids long. V lost 6 bases to trimming and J lost 7 bases, with 10 bases between them. CDR3 protein: CASRGLSNEQFF. The CDR3 DNA reads TGTGCCAGCAGAGGACTATCTAATGAGCAGTTCTTC.

This clonotype was counted ten times or more. J is TRBJ1-5 and V is TRBV12-3 or TRBV12-4, with TRBD1 as a possible D gene (5 bases). Trimming pared 3 bases from V and 0 bases from J, leaving 12 bases between. This CDR3 contains 16 residues. The CDR3 region has the DNA TGTGCCAGCAGTTTTGAGGGGCCCTATAGCAATCAGCCCCAGCATTTT. It yields the protein CASSFEGPYSNQPQHF.